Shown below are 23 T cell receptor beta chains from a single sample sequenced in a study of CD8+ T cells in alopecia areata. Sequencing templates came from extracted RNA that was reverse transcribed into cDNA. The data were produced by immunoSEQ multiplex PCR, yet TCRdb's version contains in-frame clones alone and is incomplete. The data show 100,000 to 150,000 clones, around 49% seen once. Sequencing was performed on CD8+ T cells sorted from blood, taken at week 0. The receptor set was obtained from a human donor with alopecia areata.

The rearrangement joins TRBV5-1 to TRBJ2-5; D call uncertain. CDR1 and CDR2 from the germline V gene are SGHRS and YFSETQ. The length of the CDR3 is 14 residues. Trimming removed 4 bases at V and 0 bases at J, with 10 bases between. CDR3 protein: CASSANINQETQYF. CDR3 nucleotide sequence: TGCGCCAGCAGCGCAAACATCAACCAAGAGACCCAGTACTTC.

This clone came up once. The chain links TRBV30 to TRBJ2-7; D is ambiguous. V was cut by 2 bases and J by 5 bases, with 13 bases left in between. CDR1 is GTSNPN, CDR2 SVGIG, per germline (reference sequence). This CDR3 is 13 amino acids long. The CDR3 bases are TGTGCCTGGAGTCAGGAAGGGCCAAACGAGCAGTACTTC. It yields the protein CAWSQEGPNEQYF. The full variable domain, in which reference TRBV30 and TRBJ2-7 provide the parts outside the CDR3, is SQTIHQWPATLVQPVGSPLSLECTVEGTSNPNLYWYRQAAGRGLQLLFYSVGIGQISSEVPQNLSASRPQDRQFILSSKKLLLSDSGFYLCAWSQEGPNEQYFGPGTRLTVT.

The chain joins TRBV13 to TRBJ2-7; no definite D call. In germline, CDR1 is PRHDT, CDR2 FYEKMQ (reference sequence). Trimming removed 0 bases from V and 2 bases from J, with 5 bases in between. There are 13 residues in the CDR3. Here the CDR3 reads CASSLGPPYEQYF. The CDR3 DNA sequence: TGTGCCAGCAGCTTAGGTCCTCCCTACGAGCAGTACTTC.

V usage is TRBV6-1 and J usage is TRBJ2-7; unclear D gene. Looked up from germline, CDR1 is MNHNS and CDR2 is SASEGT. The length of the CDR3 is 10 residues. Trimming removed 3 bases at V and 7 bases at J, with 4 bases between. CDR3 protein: CASSEWEQYF. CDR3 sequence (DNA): TGTGCCAGCAGTGAGTGGGAGCAGTACTTC.

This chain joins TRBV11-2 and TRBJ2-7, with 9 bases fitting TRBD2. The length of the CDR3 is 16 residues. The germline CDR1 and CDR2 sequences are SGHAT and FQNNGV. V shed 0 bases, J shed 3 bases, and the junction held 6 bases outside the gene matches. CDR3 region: CASSLEVLAGFYEQYF. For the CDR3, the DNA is TGTGCCAGCAGCTTAGAGGTTCTAGCGGGGTTCTACGAGCAGTACTTC.

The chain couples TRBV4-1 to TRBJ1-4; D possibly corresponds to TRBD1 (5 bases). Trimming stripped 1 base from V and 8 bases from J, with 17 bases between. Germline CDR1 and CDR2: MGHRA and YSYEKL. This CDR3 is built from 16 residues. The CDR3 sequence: CASSQARGALGEKLFF. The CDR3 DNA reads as TGCGCCAGCAGCCAAGCTAGAGGGGCCCTTGGGGAAAAACTGTTTTTT.

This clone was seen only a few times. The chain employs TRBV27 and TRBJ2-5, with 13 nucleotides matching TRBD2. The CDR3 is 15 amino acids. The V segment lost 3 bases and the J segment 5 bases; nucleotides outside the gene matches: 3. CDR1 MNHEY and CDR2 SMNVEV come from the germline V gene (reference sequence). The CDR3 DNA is TGTGCCAGCAGTTTCGGGACTAGCGGGGCCGAGACCCAGTACTTC. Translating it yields CASSFGTSGAETQYF.

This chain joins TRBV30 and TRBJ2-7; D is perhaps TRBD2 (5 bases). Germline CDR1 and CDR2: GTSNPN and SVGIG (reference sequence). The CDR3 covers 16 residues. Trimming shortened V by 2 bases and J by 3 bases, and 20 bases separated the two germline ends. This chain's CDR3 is CAWSRGDGDWDYEQYF. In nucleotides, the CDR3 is TGTGCCTGGAGTAGAGGCGACGGGGATTGGGACTACGAGCAGTACTTC.

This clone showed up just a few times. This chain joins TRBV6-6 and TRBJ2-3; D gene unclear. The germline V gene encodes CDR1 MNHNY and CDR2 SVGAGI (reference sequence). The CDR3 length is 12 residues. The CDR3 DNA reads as TGTGCTACCTGGAACGGGCTAGATACGCAGTATTTT. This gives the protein CATWNGLDTQYF.

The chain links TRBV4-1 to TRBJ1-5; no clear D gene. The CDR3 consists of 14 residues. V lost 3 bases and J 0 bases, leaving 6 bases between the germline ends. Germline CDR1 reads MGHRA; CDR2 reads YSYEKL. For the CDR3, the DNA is TGCGCCAGCAGCCACGCACTTAGCAATCAGCCCCAGCATTTT. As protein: CASSHALSNQPQHF.

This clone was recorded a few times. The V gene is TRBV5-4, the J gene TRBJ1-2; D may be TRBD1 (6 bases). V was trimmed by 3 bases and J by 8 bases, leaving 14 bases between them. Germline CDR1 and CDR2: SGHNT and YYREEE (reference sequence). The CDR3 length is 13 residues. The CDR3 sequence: CASSWRGAPGYTF. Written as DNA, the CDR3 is TGTGCCAGCAGCTGGCGGGGGGCACCCGGCTACACCTTC. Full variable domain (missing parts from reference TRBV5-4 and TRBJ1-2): ETGVTQSPTHLIKTRGQQVTLRCSSQSGHNTVSWYQQALGQGPQFIFQYYREEENGRGNFPPRFSGLQFPNYSSELNVNALELDDSALYLCASSWRGAPGYTFGSGTRLTVV.

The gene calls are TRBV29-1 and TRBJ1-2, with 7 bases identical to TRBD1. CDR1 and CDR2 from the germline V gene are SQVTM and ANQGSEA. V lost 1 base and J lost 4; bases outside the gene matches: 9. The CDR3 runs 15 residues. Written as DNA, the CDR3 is TGCAGCGTTGAAGTCGGACAGGAGGCTGGCTATGGCTACACCTTC. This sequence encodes CSVEVGQEAGYGYTF.

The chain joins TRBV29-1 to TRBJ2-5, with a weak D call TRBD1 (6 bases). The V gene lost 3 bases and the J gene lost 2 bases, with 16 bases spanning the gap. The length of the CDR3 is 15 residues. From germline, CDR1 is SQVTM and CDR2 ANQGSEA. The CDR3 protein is CSVEGDTAAQETQYF. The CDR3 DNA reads TGCAGCGTTGAGGGGGACACTGCAGCACAAGAGACCCAGTACTTC.

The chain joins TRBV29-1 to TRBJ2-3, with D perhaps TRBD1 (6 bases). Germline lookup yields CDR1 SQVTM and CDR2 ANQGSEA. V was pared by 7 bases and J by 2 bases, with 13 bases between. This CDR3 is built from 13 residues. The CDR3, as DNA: TGCAGCGCCCGAGGGGGTAACACAGATACGCAGTATTTT. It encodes CSARGGNTDTQYF.

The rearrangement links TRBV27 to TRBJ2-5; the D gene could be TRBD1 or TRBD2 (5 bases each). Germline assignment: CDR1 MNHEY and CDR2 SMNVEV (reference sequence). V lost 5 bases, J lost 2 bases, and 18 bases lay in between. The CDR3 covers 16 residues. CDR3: CASSPRGGRPQETQYF. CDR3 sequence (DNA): TGTGCCAGCAGTCCCCGGGGCGGGCGTCCTCAAGAGACCCAGTACTTC.

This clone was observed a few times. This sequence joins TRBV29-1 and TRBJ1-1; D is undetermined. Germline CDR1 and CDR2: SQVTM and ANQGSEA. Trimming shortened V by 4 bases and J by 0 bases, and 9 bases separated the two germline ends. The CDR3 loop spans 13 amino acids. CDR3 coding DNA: TGCAGCGTTGGAACAGTCCTGAACACTGAAGCTTTCTTT. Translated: CSVGTVLNTEAFF. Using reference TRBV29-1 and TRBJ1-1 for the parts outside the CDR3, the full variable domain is SAVISQKPSRDICQRGTSLTIQCQVDSQVTMMFWYRQQPGQSLTLIATANQGSEATYESGFVIDKFPISRPNLTFSTLTVSNMSPEDSSIYLCSVGTVLNTEAFFGQGTRLTVV.

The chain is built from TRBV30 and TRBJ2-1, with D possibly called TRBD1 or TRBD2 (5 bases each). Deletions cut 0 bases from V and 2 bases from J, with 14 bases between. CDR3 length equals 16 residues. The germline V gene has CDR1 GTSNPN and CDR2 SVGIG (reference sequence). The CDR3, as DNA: TGTGCCTGGAGTGTACAAGGGGACGAAGCCTACAATGAGCAGTTCTTC. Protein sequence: CAWSVQGDEAYNEQFF. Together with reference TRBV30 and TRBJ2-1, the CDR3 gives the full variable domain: SQTIHQWPATLVQPVGSPLSLECTVEGTSNPNLYWYRQAAGRGLQLLFYSVGIGQISSEVPQNLSASRPQDRQFILSSKKLLLSDSGFYLCAWSVQGDEAYNEQFFGPGTRLTVL.

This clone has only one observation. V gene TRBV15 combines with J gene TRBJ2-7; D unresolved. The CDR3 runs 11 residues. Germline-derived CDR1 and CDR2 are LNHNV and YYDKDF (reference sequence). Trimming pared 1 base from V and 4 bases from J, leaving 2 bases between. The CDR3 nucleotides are TGTGCCACCAGCAGAGCTTACGAGCAGTACTTC. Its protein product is CATSRAYEQYF.

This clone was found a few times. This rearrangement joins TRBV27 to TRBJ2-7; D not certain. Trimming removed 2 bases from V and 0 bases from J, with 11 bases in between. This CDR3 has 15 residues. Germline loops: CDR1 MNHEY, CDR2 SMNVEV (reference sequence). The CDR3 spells CASSLGLRSSYEQYF. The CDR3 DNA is TGTGCCAGCAGTTTAGGGCTGAGGAGCTCCTACGAGCAGTACTTC.

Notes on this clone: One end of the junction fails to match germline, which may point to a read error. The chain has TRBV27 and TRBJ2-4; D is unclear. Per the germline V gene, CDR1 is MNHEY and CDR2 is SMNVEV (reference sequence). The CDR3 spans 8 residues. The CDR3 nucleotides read TGTGCCAGCAGTCACCTCCACTTC. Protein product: CASSHLHF.

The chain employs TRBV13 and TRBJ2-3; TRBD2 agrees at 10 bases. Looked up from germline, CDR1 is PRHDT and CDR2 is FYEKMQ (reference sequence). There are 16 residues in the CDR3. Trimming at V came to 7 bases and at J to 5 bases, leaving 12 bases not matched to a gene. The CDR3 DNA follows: TGTGCCAGCAACTTCCAGCGGGGGGGCCGGGGAGATACGCAGTATTTT. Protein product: CASNFQRGGRGDTQYF. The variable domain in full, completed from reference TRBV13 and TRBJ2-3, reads AAGVIQSPRHLIKEKRETATLKCYPIPRHDTVYWYQQGPGQDPQFLISFYEKMQSDKGSIPDRFSAQQFSDYHSELNMSSLELGDSALYFCASNFQRGGRGDTQYFGPGTRLTVL.

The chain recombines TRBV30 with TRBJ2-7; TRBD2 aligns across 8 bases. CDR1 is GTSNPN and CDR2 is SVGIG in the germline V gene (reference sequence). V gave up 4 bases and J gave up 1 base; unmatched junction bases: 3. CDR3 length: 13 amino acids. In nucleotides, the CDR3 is TGTGCCTGGACGGGGGGGATATCCTACGAGCAGTACTTC. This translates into CAWTGGISYEQYF.

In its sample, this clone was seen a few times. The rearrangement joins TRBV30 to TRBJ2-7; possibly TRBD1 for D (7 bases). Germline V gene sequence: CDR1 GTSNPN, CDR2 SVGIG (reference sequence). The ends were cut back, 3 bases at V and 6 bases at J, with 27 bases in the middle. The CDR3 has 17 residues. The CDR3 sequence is CAWRGPRQGLRGGEQYF. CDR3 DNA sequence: TGTGCCTGGAGGGGACCTCGACAGGGATTAAGGGGAGGCGAGCAGTACTTC. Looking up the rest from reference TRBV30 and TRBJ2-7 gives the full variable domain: SQTIHQWPATLVQPVGSPLSLECTVEGTSNPNLYWYRQAAGRGLQLLFYSVGIGQISSEVPQNLSASRPQDRQFILSSKKLLLSDSGFYLCAWRGPRQGLRGGEQYFGPGTRLTVT.